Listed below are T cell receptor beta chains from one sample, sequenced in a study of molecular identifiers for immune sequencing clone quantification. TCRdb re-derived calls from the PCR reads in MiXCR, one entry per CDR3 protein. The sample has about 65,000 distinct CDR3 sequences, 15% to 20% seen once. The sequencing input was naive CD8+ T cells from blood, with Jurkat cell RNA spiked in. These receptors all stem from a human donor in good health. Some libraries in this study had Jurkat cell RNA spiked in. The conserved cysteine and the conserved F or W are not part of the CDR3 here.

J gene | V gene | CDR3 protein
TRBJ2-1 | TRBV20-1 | GARESPTSGDDNEQF
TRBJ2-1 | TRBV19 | ASHAGHPLYNEQF
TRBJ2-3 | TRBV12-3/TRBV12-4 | ASSLISRPHSSSTDTQY
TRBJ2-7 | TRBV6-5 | ASSYSVSGSSYEQY
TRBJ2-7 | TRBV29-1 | SVEARLAGAYEQY
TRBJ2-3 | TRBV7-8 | ASSLGLAVTDTQY
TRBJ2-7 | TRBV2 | ATLAGGLYEQY
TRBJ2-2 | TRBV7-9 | ASSLGSPGELF
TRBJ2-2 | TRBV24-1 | ATSDPQGRLGELF
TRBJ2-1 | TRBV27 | ASSFLGGYNEQF
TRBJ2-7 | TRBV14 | ASSQYGYEQY
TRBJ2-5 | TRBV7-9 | ASSSWDRQETQY
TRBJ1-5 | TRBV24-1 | ATSDQEDNQPQH
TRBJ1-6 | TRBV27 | ASTRGAGSSPLH
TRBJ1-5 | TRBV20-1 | SARDRGDSNQPQH
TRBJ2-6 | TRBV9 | ASSALGSGANVLT
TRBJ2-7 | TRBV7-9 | ASSLVPSGEYEQY
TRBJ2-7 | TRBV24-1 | ATSDYYEQY
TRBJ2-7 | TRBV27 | ASSFGGGPYEQY
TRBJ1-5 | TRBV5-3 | ASSVRVLRQPQH
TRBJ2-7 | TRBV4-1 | ASSRTSDYEQY
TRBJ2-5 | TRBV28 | ASGLTGQETQY
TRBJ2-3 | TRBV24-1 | ATSDLLGADTQY
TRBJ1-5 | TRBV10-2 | ASWDRGYNQPQH
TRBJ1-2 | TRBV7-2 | ASSFRMPTAYYGYT
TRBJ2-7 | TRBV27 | ASSKTGGNEQY